This TCR beta chain was recorded in a study of blood T cell repertoires in COVID-19. The wider study: Specimens from acute and convalescent COVID-19 originated in the United States, Italy and Spain.

The assay was immunoSEQ multiplex PCR, and TCRdb's table has in-frame clones only and misses some. The sample carries 15,000 to 20,000 clones, 70% to 90% recorded once. CDR3 length equals 15 residues. V shed 5 bases and J shed 5 bases, with 18 bases lying between them. CDR1 and CDR2 (germline): LGHNA, YSLEER. This chain uses TRBV4-3 with TRBJ1-1, with D possibly TRBD1 on 6 matching bases. Sequencing used peripheral blood. The TCR originated in a human donor in a cohort sampled during active COVID-19. The CDR3, as DNA: TGCGCCAGCAGCGAAAACAGGGCCCTGAGAACTGAAGCTTTCTTT. This gives the protein CASSENRALRTEAFF.